This entry features one T cell receptor (beta chain) sequence. The J segment lost 6 bases and the V segment lost 2 bases, leaving 4 bases of the junction unmatched. This CDR3 has 14 amino acids. Looked up from germline, CDR1 is SNHLY and CDR2 is FYNNEI. The data belong to a study of CD8+ T cells in alopecia areata. RNA extraction and reverse transcription yielded cDNA as sequencing template. TCRdb's copy holds only in-frame clones and misses some; the assay was immunoSEQ multiplex PCR. The sample records some 170,000 clones, roughly 66% being singletons. This receptor was obtained from a human donor with alopecia areata. The sample here was CD8+ T cells sorted from blood, taken at week 0. The chain has TRBV2 and TRBJ1-1, with 9 bases fitting TRBD1. CDR3 sequence (DNA): TGTGCCAGCAGTGAAAACAGGGGGCTCTCTGAAGCTTTCTTT. Translated: CASSENRGLSEAFF.